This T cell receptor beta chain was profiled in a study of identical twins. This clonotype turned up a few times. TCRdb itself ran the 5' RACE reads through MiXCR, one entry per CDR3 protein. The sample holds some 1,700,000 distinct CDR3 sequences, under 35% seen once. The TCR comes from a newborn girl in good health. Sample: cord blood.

This chain's CDR3 is CASSQDVSAAYKQYF. The CDR3 DNA reads TGTGCCAGCAGCCAAGATGTCAGCGCCGCCTACAAGCAGTACTTC. This chain links TRBV4-2 with TRBJ2-5; D is unclear. Looked up from germline, CDR1 is LGHNA and CDR2 is YNFKEQ. CDR3 length equals 15 residues. V dropped 0 bases and J dropped 11 bases, with 19 bases sitting between them.